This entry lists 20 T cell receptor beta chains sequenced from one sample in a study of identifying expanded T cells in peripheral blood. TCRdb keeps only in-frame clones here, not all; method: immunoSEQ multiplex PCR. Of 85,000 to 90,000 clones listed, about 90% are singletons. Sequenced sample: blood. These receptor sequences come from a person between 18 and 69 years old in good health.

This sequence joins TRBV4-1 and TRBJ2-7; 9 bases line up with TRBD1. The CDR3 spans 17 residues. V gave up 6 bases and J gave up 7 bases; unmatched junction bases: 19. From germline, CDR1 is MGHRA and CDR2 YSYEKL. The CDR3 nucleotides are TGCGCCAGCAGTCAAAGCCCCTTGGGGACAGGGCCCACGGAGCAGTACTTC. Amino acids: CASSQSPLGTGPTEQYF.

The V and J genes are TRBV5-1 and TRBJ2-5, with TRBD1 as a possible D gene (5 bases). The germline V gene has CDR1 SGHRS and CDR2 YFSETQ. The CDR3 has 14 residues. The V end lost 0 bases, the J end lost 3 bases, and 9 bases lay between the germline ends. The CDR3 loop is CASSLGGREETQYF. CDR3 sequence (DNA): TGCGCCAGCAGCTTGGGTGGCAGGGAAGAGACCCAGTACTTC.

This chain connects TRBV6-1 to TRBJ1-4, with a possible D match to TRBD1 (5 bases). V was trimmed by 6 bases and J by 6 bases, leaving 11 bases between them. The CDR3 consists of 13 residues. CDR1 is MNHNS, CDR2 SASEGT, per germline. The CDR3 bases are TGTGCCAGCAGAAGACAGCACGATGAAAAACTGTTTTTT. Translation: CASRRQHDEKLFF.

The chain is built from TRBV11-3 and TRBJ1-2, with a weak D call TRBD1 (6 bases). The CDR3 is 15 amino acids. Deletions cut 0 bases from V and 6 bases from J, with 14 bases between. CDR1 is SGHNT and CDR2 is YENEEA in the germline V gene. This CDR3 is CASSLDLGRGHGYTF. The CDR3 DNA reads TGTGCCAGCAGCTTAGATCTTGGCAGGGGCCATGGCTACACCTTC.

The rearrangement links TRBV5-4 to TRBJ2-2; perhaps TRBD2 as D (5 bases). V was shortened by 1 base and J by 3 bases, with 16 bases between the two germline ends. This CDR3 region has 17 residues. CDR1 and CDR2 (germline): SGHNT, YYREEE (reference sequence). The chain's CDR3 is CASSLRRMNSDTGELFF. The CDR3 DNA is TGTGCCAGCAGCTTGAGGAGGATGAACAGTGACACCGGGGAGCTGTTTTTT.

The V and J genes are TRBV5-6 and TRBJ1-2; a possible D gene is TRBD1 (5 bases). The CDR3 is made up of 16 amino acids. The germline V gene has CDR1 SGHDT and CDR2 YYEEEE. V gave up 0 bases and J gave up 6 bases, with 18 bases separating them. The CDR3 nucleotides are TGTGCCAGCAGCTTGGAGATCGGCGCAGGGAGAAATGGCTACACCTTC. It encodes CASSLEIGAGRNGYTF.

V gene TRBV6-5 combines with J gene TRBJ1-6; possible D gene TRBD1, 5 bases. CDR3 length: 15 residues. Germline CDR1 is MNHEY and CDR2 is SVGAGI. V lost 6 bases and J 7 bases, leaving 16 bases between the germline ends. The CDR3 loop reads CASRRGVIENSPLHF. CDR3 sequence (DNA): TGTGCCAGCAGAAGAGGGGTAATAGAAAATTCACCCCTCCACTTT.

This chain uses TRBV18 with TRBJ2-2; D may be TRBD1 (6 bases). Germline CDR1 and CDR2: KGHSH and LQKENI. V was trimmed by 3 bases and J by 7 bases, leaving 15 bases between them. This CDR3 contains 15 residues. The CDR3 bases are TGTGCCAGCTCACCCAAACTCAGGGGAAGCGGGGAGCTGTTTTTT. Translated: CASSPKLRGSGELFF. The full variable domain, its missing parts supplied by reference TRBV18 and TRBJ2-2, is NAGVMQNPRHLVRRRGQEARLRCSPMKGHSHVYWYRQLPEEGLKFMVYLQKENIIDESGMPKERFSAEFPKEGPSILRIQQVVRGDSAAYFCASSPKLRGSGELFFGEGSRLTVL.

The CDR3 spells CASSYIGTGELFF. In DNA, the CDR3 is TGTGCCAGCAGTTACATCGGTACCGGGGAGCTGTTTTTT. This chain links TRBV6-6 with TRBJ2-2; D remains ambiguous. Trimming stripped 2 bases from V and 5 bases from J, with 6 bases between. Looked up from germline, CDR1 is MNHNY and CDR2 is SVGAGI (reference sequence). The CDR3 is 13 amino acids.

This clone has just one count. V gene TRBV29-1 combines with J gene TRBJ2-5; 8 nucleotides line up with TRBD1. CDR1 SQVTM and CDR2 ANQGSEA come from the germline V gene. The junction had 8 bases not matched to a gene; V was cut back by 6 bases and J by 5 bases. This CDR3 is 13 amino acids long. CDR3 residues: CSVTGQARETQYF. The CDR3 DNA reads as TGCAGCGTCACGGGACAGGCTCGGGAGACCCAGTACTTC.

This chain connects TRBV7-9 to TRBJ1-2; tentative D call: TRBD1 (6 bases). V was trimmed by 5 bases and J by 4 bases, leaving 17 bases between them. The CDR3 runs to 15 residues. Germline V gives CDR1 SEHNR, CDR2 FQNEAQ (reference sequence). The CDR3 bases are TGTGCCAGCAGCACCTTTCGGGACATCTCCTATGGCTACACCTTC. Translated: CASSTFRDISYGYTF.

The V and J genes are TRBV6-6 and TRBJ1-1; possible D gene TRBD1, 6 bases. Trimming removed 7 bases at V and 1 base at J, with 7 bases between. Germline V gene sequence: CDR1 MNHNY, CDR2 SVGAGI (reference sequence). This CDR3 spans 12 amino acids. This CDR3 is CASKDRNTEAFF. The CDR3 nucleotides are TGTGCCAGCAAGGACAGGAACACTGAAGCTTTCTTT.

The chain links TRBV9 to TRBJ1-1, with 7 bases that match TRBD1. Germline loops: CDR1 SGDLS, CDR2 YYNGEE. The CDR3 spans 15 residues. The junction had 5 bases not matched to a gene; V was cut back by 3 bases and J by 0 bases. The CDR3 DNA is TGTGCCAGCAGCGGAGGGACAGAAGTGAACACTGAAGCTTTCTTT. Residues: CASSGGTEVNTEAFF.

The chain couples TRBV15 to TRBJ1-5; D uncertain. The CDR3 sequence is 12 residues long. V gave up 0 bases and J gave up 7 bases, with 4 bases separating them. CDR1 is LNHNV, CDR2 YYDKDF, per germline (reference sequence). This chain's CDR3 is CATSRDTQPQHF. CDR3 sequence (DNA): TGTGCCACCAGCAGAGATACCCAGCCCCAGCATTTT.

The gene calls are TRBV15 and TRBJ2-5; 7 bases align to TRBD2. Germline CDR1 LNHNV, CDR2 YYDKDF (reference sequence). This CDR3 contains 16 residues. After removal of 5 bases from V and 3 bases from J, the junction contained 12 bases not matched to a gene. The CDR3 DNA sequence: TGTGCCACCAGCTTCCTAGTATGGGGGAGGGAAGAGACCCAGTACTTC. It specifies CATSFLVWGREETQYF.

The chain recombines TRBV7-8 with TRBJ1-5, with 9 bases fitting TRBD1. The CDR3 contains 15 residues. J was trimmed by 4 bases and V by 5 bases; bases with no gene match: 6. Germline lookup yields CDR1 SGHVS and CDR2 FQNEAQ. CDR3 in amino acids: CASSARQGGNQPQHF. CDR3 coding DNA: TGTGCCAGCAGCGCACGACAGGGGGGGAATCAGCCCCAGCATTTT.

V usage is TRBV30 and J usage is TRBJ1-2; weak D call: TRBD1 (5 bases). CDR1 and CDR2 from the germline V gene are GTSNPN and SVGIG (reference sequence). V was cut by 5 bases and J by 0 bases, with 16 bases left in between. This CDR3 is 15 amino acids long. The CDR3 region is CAWGGTGLANYGYTF. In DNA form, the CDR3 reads TGTGCCTGGGGCGGGACTGGATTAGCTAACTATGGCTACACCTTC. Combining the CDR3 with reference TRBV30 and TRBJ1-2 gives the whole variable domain SQTIHQWPATLVQPVGSPLSLECTVEGTSNPNLYWYRQAAGRGLQLLFYSVGIGQISSEVPQNLSASRPQDRQFILSSKKLLLSDSGFYLCAWGGTGLANYGYTFGSGTRLTVV.

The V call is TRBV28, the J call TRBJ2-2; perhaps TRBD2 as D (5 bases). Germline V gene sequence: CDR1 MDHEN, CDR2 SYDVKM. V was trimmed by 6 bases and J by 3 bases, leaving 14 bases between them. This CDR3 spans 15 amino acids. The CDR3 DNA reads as TGTGCCAGCAGCCGGGGTGGCAGTTACACCGGGGAGCTGTTTTTT. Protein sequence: CASSRGGSYTGELFF.

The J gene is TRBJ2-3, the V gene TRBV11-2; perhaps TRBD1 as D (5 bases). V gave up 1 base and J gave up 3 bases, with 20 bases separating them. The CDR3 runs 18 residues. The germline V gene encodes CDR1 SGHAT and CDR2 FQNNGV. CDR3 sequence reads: CASSLAVIRASRTDTQYF. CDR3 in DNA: TGTGCCAGCAGCTTAGCGGTTATCAGGGCGAGTAGGACAGATACGCAGTATTTT.

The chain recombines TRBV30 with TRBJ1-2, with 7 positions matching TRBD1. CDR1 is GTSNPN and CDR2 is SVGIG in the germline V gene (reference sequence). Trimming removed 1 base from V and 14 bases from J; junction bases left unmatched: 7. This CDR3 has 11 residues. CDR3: CAWSGYRGITF. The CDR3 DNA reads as TGTGCCTGGAGTGGATACAGGGGAATTACCTTC.